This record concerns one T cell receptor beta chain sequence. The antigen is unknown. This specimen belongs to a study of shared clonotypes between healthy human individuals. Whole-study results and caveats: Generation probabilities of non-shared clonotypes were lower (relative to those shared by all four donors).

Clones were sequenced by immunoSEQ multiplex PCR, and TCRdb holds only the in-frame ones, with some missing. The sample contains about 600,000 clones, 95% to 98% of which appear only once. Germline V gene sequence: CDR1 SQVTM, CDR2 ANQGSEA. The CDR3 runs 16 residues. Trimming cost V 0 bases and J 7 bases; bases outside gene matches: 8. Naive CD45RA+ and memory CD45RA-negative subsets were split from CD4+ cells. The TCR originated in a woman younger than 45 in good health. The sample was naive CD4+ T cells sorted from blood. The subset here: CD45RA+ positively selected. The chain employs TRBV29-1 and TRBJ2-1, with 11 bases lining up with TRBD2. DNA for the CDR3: TGCAGCGTTGAAGATCGGCCTAGCGGGAGGTCAAATGAGCAGTTCTTC. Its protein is CSVEDRPSGRSNEQFF.